This is a list of T cell receptor beta chains from one sample in a study of OX40 agonist ivuxolimab in advanced cancers. Clones were read by immunoSEQ multiplex PCR, and TCRdb kept only the in-frame ones, dropping some. In the table there are fewer than 85,000 clones, approximately 90% of which are singletons. The sample in question was CD4+ or CD8+ T cells sorted from blood, obtained in a trial of the OX40 agonist ivuxolimab. The receptor source for this set is an adult with an advanced solid tumor such as melanoma, head and neck, liver or kidney cancer. CDR3s include the opening cysteine and the closing phenylalanine or tryptophan. Fields, in order: clone size, J gene, V gene, D gene, CDR3 protein, CDR3 DNA. A D gene is named only where the DNA matches it firmly. Clone size is given for some rows only: seen once, a few or many times, or a class if the clone is expanded.

clone size: .
J gene: TRBJ1-2
V gene: TRBV18
D gene: .
CDR3 protein: CASSPPSVNYGYTF
CDR3 DNA: TGTGCCAGCTCACCCCCGAGTGTGAACTATGGCTACACCTTC

clone size: .
J gene: TRBJ1-2
V gene: TRBV30
D gene: TRBD1
CDR3 protein: CAWSVQGTANYGYTF
CDR3 DNA: TGTGCCTGGAGTGTACAGGGGACTGCGAACTATGGCTACACCTTC

clone size: once
J gene: TRBJ2-1
V gene: TRBV30
D gene: .
CDR3 protein: CAWSTYVRSYNEQFF
CDR3 DNA: TGTGCCTGGAGTACCTATGTCCGATCCTACAATGAGCAGTTCTTC

clone size: .
J gene: TRBJ2-5
V gene: TRBV30
D gene: .
CDR3 protein: CAWRTAETQYF
CDR3 DNA: TGTGCCTGGAGGACCGCGGAGACCCAGTACTTC

clone size: .
J gene: TRBJ1-1
V gene: TRBV7-3
D gene: .
CDR3 protein: CASSLTPGPTEAFF
CDR3 DNA: TGTGCCAGCAGCTTAACACCAGGACCTACTGAAGCTTTCTTT

clone size: .
J gene: TRBJ1-5
V gene: TRBV15
D gene: .
CDR3 protein: CATTPGRNQPQHF
CDR3 DNA: TGTGCCACTACCCCTGGACGCAATCAGCCCCAGCATTTT

clone size: few
J gene: TRBJ1-5
V gene: TRBV2
D gene: .
CDR3 protein: CASKRDNQPQHF
CDR3 DNA: TGTGCCAGCAAGAGGGACAATCAGCCCCAGCATTTT

clone size: .
J gene: TRBJ2-5
V gene: TRBV6-5
D gene: TRBD1
CDR3 protein: CASSSAGTGGETQYF
CDR3 DNA: TGTGCCAGCAGTTCCGCCGGGACAGGGGGGGAGACCCAGTACTTC

clone size: once
J gene: TRBJ2-3
V gene: TRBV6-6
D gene: .
CDR3 protein: CASSPLGSTDTQYF
CDR3 DNA: TGTGCCAGCAGCCCGCTGGGGAGCACAGATACGCAGTATTTT

clone size: .
J gene: TRBJ2-2
V gene: TRBV7-8
D gene: .
CDR3 protein: CASSPTPTGELFF
CDR3 DNA: TGTGCCAGCAGCCCCACTCCCACCGGGGAGCTGTTTTTT

clone size: .
J gene: TRBJ1-4
V gene: TRBV5-8
D gene: TRBD1
CDR3 protein: CASSKEDRTSLTNEKLFF
CDR3 DNA: TGTGCCAGCAGCAAGGAGGACAGGACGTCGCTAACTAATGAAAAACTGTTTTTT

clone size: .
J gene: TRBJ1-2
V gene: TRBV28
D gene: .
CDR3 protein: CASSLVVSGEVGGGYTF
CDR3 DNA: TGTGCCAGCAGTTTAGTGGTCTCAGGGGAGGTAGGCGGTGGCTACACCTTC

clone size: once
J gene: TRBJ1-2
V gene: TRBV29-1
D gene: .
CDR3 protein: CSVGTGQDYGYTF
CDR3 DNA: TGCAGCGTTGGTACAGGCCAGGATTATGGCTACACCTTC

clone size: .
J gene: TRBJ2-1
V gene: TRBV5-1
D gene: TRBD2
CDR3 protein: CASSLDRAGGYNEQFF
CDR3 DNA: TGCGCCAGCAGCTTGGACCGAGCGGGAGGGTACAATGAGCAGTTCTTC

clone size: .
J gene: TRBJ1-1
V gene: TRBV5-1
D gene: .
CDR3 protein: CASSLAGNRVQGHTEAFF
CDR3 DNA: TGCGCCAGCAGCTTGGCCGGCAACAGGGTACAGGGCCACACTGAAGCTTTCTTT

clone size: .
J gene: TRBJ1-6
V gene: TRBV27
D gene: TRBD1
CDR3 protein: CASSFLTGGSSPLHF
CDR3 DNA: TGTGCCAGCAGTTTTCTGACAGGGGGAAGTTCACCCCTCCACTTT